Below, 24 T cell receptor beta chains from the same sample are listed, as sequenced in a study of radiation and T cells in renal cell carcinoma. The assay was immunoSEQ multiplex PCR, and TCRdb's table has in-frame clones only and misses some. The table lists some 150,000 clones, 86% of them singletons. Regarding time point: blood 4 weeks post-SBRT, at nephrectomy. Treatment: 15 Gy SBRT to primary tumor, nephrectomy 4 weeks later. The sample here was blood, taken from a patient whose treatment included radiotherapy and nephrectomy. The receptor source for this set is a woman aged 50 to 60 with renal cell carcinoma.

V is TRBV10-3 and J is TRBJ1-6, with D tentatively TRBD1 (6 bases). The CDR3 is 16 residues long. Germline-derived CDR1 and CDR2 are ENHRY and SYGVKD. V lost 6 bases and J lost 0, with 12 bases in between. CDR3: CAISEGGVSYNSPLHF. The CDR3 DNA follows: TGTGCCATCAGCGAGGGGGGGGTCTCCTATAATTCACCCCTCCACTTT.

V gene TRBV18 combines with J gene TRBJ1-1; D is possibly TRBD1 (5 bases). V was shortened by 4 bases and J by 2 bases, with 11 bases between the two germline ends. This CDR3 region has 14 residues. The germline V gene encodes CDR1 KGHSH and CDR2 LQKENI. The CDR3 sequence is CASSLGPSNTEAFF. CDR3 sequence (DNA): TGTGCCAGCTCACTGGGACCCTCCAACACTGAAGCTTTCTTT.

The CDR3 loop reads CASSSKRAANEQYF. CDR3 nucleotide sequence: TGTGCCAGCAGCTCTAAGCGGGCCGCCAACGAGCAGTACTTC. The rearrangement joins TRBV7-2 to TRBJ2-7; D may be TRBD2 (6 bases). This CDR3 spans 14 amino acids. CDR1 is SGHTA, CDR2 FQGNSA, per germline. The germline V and J ends were trimmed by 4 bases and 5 bases, with 15 bases remaining between them.

The V and J genes are TRBV15 and TRBJ2-6; D may correspond to TRBD1 or TRBD2 (5 bases each). Trimming removed 0 bases at V and 2 bases at J, with 17 bases between. This CDR3 region has 19 residues. CDR1 and CDR2 from the germline V gene are LNHNV and YYDKDF (reference sequence). The CDR3 nucleotides read TGTGCCACCAGCAGAGAAAACGTGTTAAGGGGAGCTGGGGCCAACGTCCTGACTTTC. It translates to CATSRENVLRGAGANVLTF.

V is TRBV19 and J is TRBJ1-2; D is undetermined. Trimming took 5 bases from V and 5 from J, leaving 9 bases between them. Germline values: CDR1 LNHDA, CDR2 SQIVND (reference sequence). This CDR3 comprises 12 residues. The CDR3 protein is CASSPLGYGYTF. The CDR3 DNA follows: TGTGCCAGTAGTCCCCTCGGGTATGGCTACACCTTC.

V usage is TRBV29-1 and J usage is TRBJ1-5; 8 bases line up with TRBD1. With V trimmed by 1 base and J by 5 bases, 7 bases remained unmatched. Per the germline V gene, CDR1 is SQVTM and CDR2 is ANQGSEA. The CDR3 spans 15 residues. The CDR3 region has the DNA TGCAGCGTTGAAGTCGGACAGGGCCTCGATCAGCCCCAGCATTTT. Translated, it gives CSVEVGQGLDQPQHF.

The genes are TRBV19 and TRBJ1-2, with a possible D match to TRBD1 (5 bases). CDR3 length: 13 amino acids. CDR1 LNHDA and CDR2 SQIVND come from the germline V gene (reference sequence). V was trimmed by 6 bases and J by 8 bases, leaving 16 bases between them. CDR3 bases: TGTGCCAGTAGCCACGTCCGGGACGGGGGCTACACCTTC. It codes for CASSHVRDGGYTF. The whole variable domain, filled in from reference TRBV19 and TRBJ1-2, reads DGGITQSPKYLFRKEGQNVTLSCEQNLNHDAMYWYRQDPGQGLRLIYYSQIVNDFQKGDIAEGYSVSREKKESFPLTVTSAQKNPTAFYLCASSHVRDGGYTFGSGTRLTVV.

The chain uses TRBV7-8 and TRBJ1-1; maybe TRBD1 (6 bases). This CDR3 comprises 14 residues. Germline values: CDR1 SGHVS, CDR2 FQNEAQ. Trimming cost V 2 bases and J 11 bases, with 18 bases left between them. The CDR3 nucleotides are TGTGCCAGCAGCTTAAGGTTAGGGCAGGGGCGCGCTTTCTTT. Its translation: CASSLRLGQGRAFF.

This rearrangement joins TRBV6-4 to TRBJ2-3, with 13 bases fitting TRBD2. The CDR3 covers 18 residues. V gave up 0 bases and J gave up 4 bases; unmatched junction bases: 7. Germline loops: CDR1 MRHNA, CDR2 SNTAGT. This CDR3 is CASSDSYGLAGVSDTQYF. CDR3 DNA: TGTGCCAGCAGTGACTCCTATGGACTAGCGGGAGTATCAGATACGCAGTATTTT.

The rearrangement joins TRBV28 to TRBJ1-5; no reliable D call. Per germline, CDR1 MDHEN and CDR2 SYDVKM. V lost 3 bases and J 4 bases, leaving 10 bases between the germline ends. The CDR3 totals 14 residues. This chain's CDR3 is CASSFVSGNQPQHF. CDR3 nucleotide sequence: TGTGCCAGCAGTTTTGTTTCCGGGAATCAGCCCCAGCATTTT.

The chain links TRBV9 to TRBJ1-4; D gene unclear. Germline loops: CDR1 SGDLS, CDR2 YYNGEE. This CDR3 contains 15 residues. Trimming stripped 0 bases from V and 7 bases from J, with 13 bases between. The CDR3 bases are TGTGCCAGCAGCGTAGCCCCCGGTTCTGGTGAAAAACTGTTTTTT. Translated: CASSVAPGSGEKLFF.

V usage is TRBV19 and J usage is TRBJ1-1; 7 nucleotides align to TRBD1. The CDR3 is made up of 13 amino acids. Germline values: CDR1 LNHDA, CDR2 SQIVND (reference sequence). V lost 5 bases to trimming and J lost 8 bases; unmatched junction nucleotides: 8. The CDR3 loop reads CASSLEDRTEAFF. DNA for the CDR3: TGTGCCAGTAGTCTCGAGGACAGGACCGAAGCTTTCTTT.

The chain recombines TRBV7-2 with TRBJ2-7; D is perhaps TRBD2 (6 bases). Germline V CDR1 and CDR2: SGHTA, FQGNSA. Trimming took 6 bases from V and 2 from J, leaving 14 bases between them. This CDR3 has 14 amino acids. CDR3 nucleotides: TGTGCCAGCAGGTTGGGCGGGAATACCTACGAGCAGTACTTC. Amino acids: CASRLGGNTYEQYF.

The genes are TRBV4-3 and TRBJ1-2; perhaps TRBD1 as D (6 bases). V was shortened by 10 bases and J by 4 bases, with 16 bases between the two germline ends. This CDR3 spans 13 amino acids. CDR1 and CDR2 from the germline V gene are LGHNA and YSLEER. CDR3 residues: CANCPGAIYGYTF. CDR3 DNA sequence: TGCGCCAACTGTCCGGGGGCGATCTATGGCTACACCTTC.

This rearrangement joins TRBV6-4 to TRBJ2-2, with 7 bases matching TRBD2. This CDR3 is built from 13 residues. V was pared by 7 bases and J by 3 bases, with 2 bases of the junction left unmatched. Germline CDR1 is MRHNA and CDR2 is SNTAGT. This chain's CDR3 is CASKREDTGELFF. The CDR3 DNA sequence: TGTGCCAGCAAACGGGAGGACACCGGGGAGCTGTTTTTT.

The chain has TRBV10-2 and TRBJ2-1; 8 bases map to TRBD2. This CDR3 spans 16 amino acids. The junction had 12 bases not matched to a gene; V was cut back by 2 bases and J by 9 bases. In germline, CDR1 is WSHSY, CDR2 SAAADI. This chain's CDR3 is CASSEPQRSGSGEQFF. CDR3 DNA: TGCGCCAGCAGTGAGCCCCAGAGGAGCGGGAGTGGTGAGCAGTTCTTC.

V gene TRBV4-1 combines with J gene TRBJ2-3; the D gene is possibly TRBD2 (5 bases). V lost 3 bases to trimming and J lost 4 bases, with 8 bases between them. Germline V lookup: CDR1 MGHRA, CDR2 YSYEKL. This CDR3 contains 13 residues. The DNA for the CDR3 is TGCGCCAGCAGCCAGACTATAGCAGATACGCAGTATTTT. Its translation: CASSQTIADTQYF.

The rearrangement links TRBV5-4 to TRBJ2-7, with D possibly matching TRBD2 (5 bases). This CDR3 region has 15 residues. The germline V and J ends were trimmed by 3 bases and 3 bases, with 16 bases remaining between them. CDR1 and CDR2 from the germline V gene are SGHNT and YYREEE (reference sequence). The CDR3 sequence is CASSSTGVGVYEQYF. CDR3 in DNA: TGTGCCAGCAGCTCCACCGGCGTGGGAGTCTACGAGCAGTACTTC.

The chain recombines TRBV19 with TRBJ2-3, with D possibly being TRBD1 (6 bases). The CDR3 consists of 16 residues. Trimming took off 5 bases at V and 2 bases at J, with 17 bases between the two ends. CDR1 is LNHDA, CDR2 SQIVND, per germline (reference sequence). CDR3: CASSPTGTSHTDTQYF. The CDR3 nucleotides read TGTGCCAGTAGTCCCACCGGGACATCGCACACAGATACGCAGTATTTT.

This rearrangement joins TRBV5-1 to TRBJ2-7; no firm D call. Per the germline V gene, CDR1 is SGHRS and CDR2 is YFSETQ. V lost 0 bases, J lost 6 bases, and 10 bases lay in between. This CDR3 is built from 13 residues. This CDR3 reads CASSLESYFEQYF. The CDR3 DNA follows: TGCGCCAGCAGCTTGGAAAGTTATTTCGAGCAGTACTTC.

The rearrangement joins TRBV18 to TRBJ1-1, with 8 bases matching TRBD1. The CDR3 runs to 15 residues. V lost 4 bases, J lost 1 base, and 5 bases stayed unmatched. Germline assignment: CDR1 KGHSH and CDR2 LQKENI. In nucleotides, the CDR3 is TGTGCCAGCTCACAAGAACAGGGGGAGAACACTGAAGCTTTCTTT. As protein: CASSQEQGENTEAFF.

The chain recombines TRBV9 with TRBJ1-2; perhaps TRBD1 as D (6 bases). This CDR3 spans 16 amino acids. Germline V gives CDR1 SGDLS, CDR2 YYNGEE. With 0 bases removed from V and 2 bases from J, the gap between germline ends came to 14 bases. The CDR3 sequence is CASSVAPQGQNYGYTF. The CDR3 nucleotides are TGTGCCAGCAGCGTAGCCCCACAGGGTCAAAACTATGGCTACACCTTC.

This clone has only a few counts. The CDR3 region is CASSLMAGSYYEQYF. DNA for the CDR3: TGTGCCAGCAGCTTGATGGCGGGCAGCTACTACGAGCAGTACTTC. The chain recombines TRBV5-7 with TRBJ2-7, with D possibly TRBD2 on 5 matching bases. TRBV5-7 carries the ORF label, with uncertain function. Trimming stripped 1 base from V and 3 bases from J, with 14 bases between. CDR3 length: 15 residues.

The chain carries TRBV5-1 and TRBJ2-3, with 11 nucleotides matching TRBD1. The CDR3 spans 15 residues. CDR1 and CDR2 (germline): SGHRS, YFSETQ. Unmatched junction bases numbered 3, after V lost 3 bases and J lost 3 bases. CDR3 DNA: TGCGCCAGCAGCTGGGGGACAGGGGGGACAGATACGCAGTATTTT. This translates into CASSWGTGGTDTQYF. Based on the CDR3 plus reference TRBV5-1 and TRBJ2-3, the full variable domain is KAGVTQTPRYLIKTRGQQVTLSCSPISGHRSVSWYQQTPGQGLQFLFEYFSETQRNKGNFPGRFSGRQFSNSRSEMNVSTLELGDSALYLCASSWGTGGTDTQYFGPGTRLTVL.